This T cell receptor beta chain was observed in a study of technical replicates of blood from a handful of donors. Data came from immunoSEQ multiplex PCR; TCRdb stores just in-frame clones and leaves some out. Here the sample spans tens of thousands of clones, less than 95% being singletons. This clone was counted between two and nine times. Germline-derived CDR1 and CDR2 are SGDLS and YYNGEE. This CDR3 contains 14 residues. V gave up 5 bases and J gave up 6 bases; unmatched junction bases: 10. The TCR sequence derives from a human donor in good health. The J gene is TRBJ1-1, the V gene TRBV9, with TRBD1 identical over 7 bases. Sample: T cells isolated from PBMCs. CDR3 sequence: CASSKTDRDAEAFF. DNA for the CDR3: TGTGCCAGCAGTAAAACAGACAGGGACGCTGAAGCTTTCTTT.